Listed below are T cell receptor beta chains from one sample, sequenced in a study of blood T cell repertoires in COVID-19. Profiling relied on immunoSEQ multiplex PCR, and the TCRdb table lists in-frame clones only, not all of them. Of about 120,000 clones in the sample, about nine tenths were seen once. The specimen sequenced was peripheral blood. Source of these receptors: a man aged 55 to 70 with COVID-19, enrolled during active disease. Each CDR3 is given with its conserved first and last residue. D genes are given only for firm matches. Rows may omit the clone size; those that give it use once, few, many or a size class.

j_gene: TRBJ2-2; abundance: NA; v_gene: TRBV18; d_gene: NA; CDR3nt: TGTGCCAGCTCTCCCTCCCAGGGAAGGGGCACCGGGGAGCTGTTTTTT; CDR3aa: CASSPSQGRGTGELFF
j_gene: TRBJ1-1; abundance: NA; v_gene: TRBV11-2; d_gene: NA; CDR3nt: TGTGCCAGCACCTCAGGGCTGAACACTGAAGCTTTCTTT; CDR3aa: CASTSGLNTEAFF
j_gene: TRBJ2-1; abundance: NA; v_gene: TRBV30; d_gene: TRBD2; CDR3nt: TGTGCCTGGAGTGTATCGGAAGGAGGGACTAGACCGTTCTTC; CDR3aa: CAWSVSEGGTRPFF
j_gene: TRBJ1-1; abundance: NA; v_gene: TRBV19; d_gene: NA; CDR3nt: TGTGCCAGTAGTTTTAGGAACACTGAAGCTTTCTTT; CDR3aa: CASSFRNTEAFF
j_gene: TRBJ2-3; abundance: NA; v_gene: TRBV24-1; d_gene: TRBD1; CDR3nt: TGTGCCACCAGTGATTGGGGGGACAGGGGGCATGGATCAGATACGCAGTATTTT; CDR3aa: CATSDWGDRGHGSDTQYF
j_gene: TRBJ2-3; abundance: NA; v_gene: TRBV3-1/TRBV3-2; d_gene: NA; CDR3nt: TGTGCCAGCAGCCAAAGGTTCGGGACTACAGATACGCAGTATTTT; CDR3aa: CASSQRFGTTDTQYF
j_gene: TRBJ1-3; abundance: NA; v_gene: TRBV6-5; d_gene: NA; CDR3nt: TGTGCCAGCAGTTACAGCAGGGGAGACGGAAACACCATATATTTT; CDR3aa: CASSYSRGDGNTIYF
j_gene: TRBJ2-5; abundance: NA; v_gene: TRBV7-9; d_gene: TRBD1; CDR3nt: TGTGCCAGCAGCTTAGCGCGAGGGGGCGTAGAGACCCAGTACTTC; CDR3aa: CASSLARGGVETQYF
j_gene: TRBJ1-2; abundance: NA; v_gene: TRBV6-5; d_gene: TRBD1; CDR3nt: TGTGCCAGCAGTTGGCGGACAGGTGGCTACACCTTC; CDR3aa: CASSWRTGGYTF
j_gene: TRBJ2-7; abundance: NA; v_gene: TRBV4-1; d_gene: NA; CDR3nt: TGCGCCAGCAGCCAAGATCCCAGTACCTACGAGCAGTACTTC; CDR3aa: CASSQDPSTYEQYF
j_gene: TRBJ1-1; abundance: NA; v_gene: TRBV24-1; d_gene: NA; CDR3nt: TGTGCCACCAGTGATTCGCAGAGGGGGACTGAAGCTTTCTTT; CDR3aa: CATSDSQRGTEAFF
j_gene: TRBJ1-5; abundance: NA; v_gene: TRBV28; d_gene: TRBD1; CDR3nt: TGTGCCAGCAGCCCAGGACAGGATGGGCAGCCCCAGCATTTT; CDR3aa: CASSPGQDGQPQHF
j_gene: TRBJ1-5; abundance: NA; v_gene: TRBV9; d_gene: NA; CDR3nt: TGTGCCAACAGAAGTCGGGGGAATCAGCCCCAGCATTTT; CDR3aa: CANRSRGNQPQHF
j_gene: TRBJ2-7; abundance: NA; v_gene: TRBV2; d_gene: NA; CDR3nt: TGTGCCAGCAGTCGAACGGGAGTCTCCTACGAGCAGTACTTC; CDR3aa: CASSRTGVSYEQYF
j_gene: TRBJ2-1; abundance: NA; v_gene: TRBV29-1; d_gene: NA; CDR3nt: TGCAGCGTTGGCGGGACTGGAAACAATGAGCAGTTCTTC; CDR3aa: CSVGGTGNNEQFF
j_gene: TRBJ2-1; abundance: NA; v_gene: TRBV29-1; d_gene: NA; CDR3nt: TGCAGCGTTGAAGATCAGCGGAGTTCCTACAATGAGCAGTTCTTC; CDR3aa: CSVEDQRSSYNEQFF
j_gene: TRBJ1-5; abundance: NA; v_gene: TRBV28; d_gene: NA; CDR3nt: TGTGCCAGCAGTTTATCCCTCAGGTATAGAGTCTATAGCAATCAGCCCCAGCATTTT; CDR3aa: CASSLSLRYRVYSNQPQHF
j_gene: TRBJ1-5; abundance: NA; v_gene: TRBV27; d_gene: TRBD1; CDR3nt: TGTGCCAGCAGTTTAATGACAGGGGGACAGCCCCAGCATTTT; CDR3aa: CASSLMTGGQPQHF
j_gene: TRBJ2-1; abundance: NA; v_gene: TRBV7-9; d_gene: TRBD2; CDR3nt: TGTGCCAGCAGCTTGATACTAGCGGGAGTAGGGAATGAGCAGTTCTTC; CDR3aa: CASSLILAGVGNEQFF
j_gene: TRBJ2-7; abundance: NA; v_gene: TRBV5-4; d_gene: TRBD1; CDR3nt: TGTGCCAGCACCTCCAGGACAGGCACCTACGAGCAGTACTTC; CDR3aa: CASTSRTGTYEQYF
j_gene: TRBJ1-1; abundance: NA; v_gene: TRBV7-9; d_gene: NA; CDR3nt: TGTGCCAGCAGCTTACTTCTATCAGGCAGGGTCACTGAAGCTTTCTTT; CDR3aa: CASSLLLSGRVTEAFF
j_gene: TRBJ2-1; abundance: once; v_gene: TRBV5-4; d_gene: TRBD1; CDR3nt: TGTGCCAGCAGCTACCCGGGACAGAGTTCTTACAATGAGCAGTTCTTC; CDR3aa: CASSYPGQSSYNEQFF
j_gene: TRBJ2-1; abundance: once; v_gene: TRBV3-1/TRBV3-2; d_gene: TRBD1; CDR3nt: TGTGCCAGCACCCGAGGGGGCAACGAGCAGTTCTTC; CDR3aa: CASTRGGNEQFF
j_gene: TRBJ1-1; abundance: NA; v_gene: TRBV28; d_gene: TRBD1; CDR3nt: TGTGCCAGCAGCATCCAGGGGGCAAGGACTGAAGCTTTCTTT; CDR3aa: CASSIQGARTEAFF
j_gene: TRBJ1-1; abundance: few; v_gene: TRBV5-1; d_gene: TRBD1; CDR3nt: TGCGCCAGCAGCTTCGACAGGGGAAAAGGCACTGAAGCTTTCTTT; CDR3aa: CASSFDRGKGTEAFF
j_gene: TRBJ1-3; abundance: NA; v_gene: TRBV5-1; d_gene: NA; CDR3nt: TGCGCCAGCAGCCCACGGACAGCTGGAAACACCATATATTTT; CDR3aa: CASSPRTAGNTIYF
j_gene: TRBJ2-5; abundance: NA; v_gene: TRBV29-1; d_gene: NA; CDR3nt: TGCAGCGCCCGGAGTCCCCTCCAAGAGACCCAGTACTTC; CDR3aa: CSARSPLQETQYF
j_gene: TRBJ2-1; abundance: NA; v_gene: TRBV10-3; d_gene: NA; CDR3nt: TGTGCCATCAGTGAGAAATCGAGGGATGAGCAGTTCTTC; CDR3aa: CAISEKSRDEQFF
j_gene: TRBJ1-1; abundance: NA; v_gene: TRBV7-3; d_gene: NA; CDR3nt: TGTGCCAGCAGCACCCAGGAGAACACTGAAGCTTTCTTT; CDR3aa: CASSTQENTEAFF
j_gene: TRBJ1-1; abundance: NA; v_gene: TRBV6-1; d_gene: NA; CDR3nt: TGTGCCAGCAGCGCCGGAATCGGACAGAACACTGAAGCTTTCTTT; CDR3aa: CASSAGIGQNTEAFF
j_gene: TRBJ1-1; abundance: once; v_gene: TRBV28; d_gene: NA; CDR3nt: TGTGCCAGCAGTTTACCCGGGGGGCCTTACACTGAAGCTTTCTTT; CDR3aa: CASSLPGGPYTEAFF
j_gene: TRBJ2-7; abundance: NA; v_gene: TRBV5-1; d_gene: TRBD2; CDR3nt: TGCGCCAGCAGCTTACTAGCGGGAGGGCCGTACGAGCAGTACTTC; CDR3aa: CASSLLAGGPYEQYF
j_gene: TRBJ1-6; abundance: NA; v_gene: TRBV9; d_gene: NA; CDR3nt: TGTGCCAGCAGCGCGGGGGGTGATAATTCACCCCTCCACTTT; CDR3aa: CASSAGGDNSPLHF
j_gene: TRBJ1-2; abundance: NA; v_gene: TRBV7-2; d_gene: TRBD1; CDR3nt: TGTGCCAGCAGCTTAAGAGGGGACAGTTATGGCTACACCTTC; CDR3aa: CASSLRGDSYGYTF